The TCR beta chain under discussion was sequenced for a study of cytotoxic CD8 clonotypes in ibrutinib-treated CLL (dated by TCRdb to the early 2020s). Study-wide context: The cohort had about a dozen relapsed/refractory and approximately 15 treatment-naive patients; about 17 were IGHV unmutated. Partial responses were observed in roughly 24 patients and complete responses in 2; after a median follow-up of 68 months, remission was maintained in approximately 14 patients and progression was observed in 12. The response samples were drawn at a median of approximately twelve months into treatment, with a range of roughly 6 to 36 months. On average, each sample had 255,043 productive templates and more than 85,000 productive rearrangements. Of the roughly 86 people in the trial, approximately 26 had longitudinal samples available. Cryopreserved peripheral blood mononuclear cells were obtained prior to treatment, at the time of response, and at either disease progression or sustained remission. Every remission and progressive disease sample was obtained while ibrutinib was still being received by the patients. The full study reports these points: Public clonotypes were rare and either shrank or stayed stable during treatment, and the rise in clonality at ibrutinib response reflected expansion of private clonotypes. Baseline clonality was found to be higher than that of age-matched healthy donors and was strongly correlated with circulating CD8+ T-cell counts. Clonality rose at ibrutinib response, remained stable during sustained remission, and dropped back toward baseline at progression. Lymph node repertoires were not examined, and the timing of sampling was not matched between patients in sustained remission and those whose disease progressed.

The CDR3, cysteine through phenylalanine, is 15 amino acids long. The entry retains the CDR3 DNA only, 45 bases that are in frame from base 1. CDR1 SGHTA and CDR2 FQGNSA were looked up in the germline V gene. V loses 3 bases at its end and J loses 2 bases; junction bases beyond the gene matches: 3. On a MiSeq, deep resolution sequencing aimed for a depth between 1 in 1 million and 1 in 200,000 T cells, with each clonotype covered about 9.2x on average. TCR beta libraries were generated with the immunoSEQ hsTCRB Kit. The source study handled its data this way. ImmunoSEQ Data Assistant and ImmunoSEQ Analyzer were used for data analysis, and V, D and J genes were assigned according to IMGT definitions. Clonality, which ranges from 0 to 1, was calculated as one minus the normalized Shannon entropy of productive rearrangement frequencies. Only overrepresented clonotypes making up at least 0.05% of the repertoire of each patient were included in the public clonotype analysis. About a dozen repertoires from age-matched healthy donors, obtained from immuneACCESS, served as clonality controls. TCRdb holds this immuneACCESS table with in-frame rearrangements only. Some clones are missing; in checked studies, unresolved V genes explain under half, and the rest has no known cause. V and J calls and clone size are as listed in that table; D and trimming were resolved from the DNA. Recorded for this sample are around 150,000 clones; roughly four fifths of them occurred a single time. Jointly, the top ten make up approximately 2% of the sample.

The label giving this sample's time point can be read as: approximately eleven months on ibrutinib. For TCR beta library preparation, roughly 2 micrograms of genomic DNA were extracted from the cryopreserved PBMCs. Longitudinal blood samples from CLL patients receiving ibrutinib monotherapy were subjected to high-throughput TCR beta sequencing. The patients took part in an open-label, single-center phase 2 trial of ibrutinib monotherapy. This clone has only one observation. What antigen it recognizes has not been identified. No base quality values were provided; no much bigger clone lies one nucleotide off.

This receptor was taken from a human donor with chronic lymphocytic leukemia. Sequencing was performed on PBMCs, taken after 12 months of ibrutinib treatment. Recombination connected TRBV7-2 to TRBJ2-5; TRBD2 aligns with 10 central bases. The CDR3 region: CASSFSGRRQETQYF. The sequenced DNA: TGTGCCAGCAGCTTTAGCGGGAGGAGGCAAGAGACCCAGTACTTC.